This T cell receptor beta chain was observed in a study of Ad26.COV2.S vaccination and SARS-CoV-2 variants. Assay used: immunoSEQ multiplex PCR; TCRdb lists only in-frame clones, some missing. The table lists around 340,000 clones, 88% of them singletons. V dropped 5 bases and J dropped 7; count of bases not matched to a gene: 10. Germline values: CDR1 GTSNPN, CDR2 SVGIG (reference sequence). This CDR3 has 14 residues. Treatment specified: 15 to 20 received Ad26.COV2.S at low or high dose, single or two shots; 5 received placebo; per-sample allocation not given. Day 63 following the first vaccine or placebo injection was when the samples were taken.

This chain links TRBV30 with TRBJ2-5; 10 bases line up with TRBD1. The sample was peripheral blood, taken in a trial of Ad26.COV2.S vaccine versus placebo. The source is a person aged 18-65 years who received the Ad26.COV2.S COVID-19 vaccine or a placebo. The CDR3: CAWGGQGPLGTQYF. In DNA, the CDR3 is TGTGCCTGGGGGGGACAGGGGCCCCTGGGGACCCAGTACTTC.